This TCR beta chain was sequenced in a study of blood T cells in healthy people across ages. Next came a second PCR, run for 7 to 11 cycles, which used a sample-barcoded 5' primer along with a J-beta primer mix. Every molecule of cDNA carried a tag from a template-switch adaptor with 12 random nucleotides. A single record per CDR3 protein comes from TCRdb applying MiXCR to the 5' RACE reads. The sample has over 600,000 distinct CDR3 sequences; 45% to 70% are singletons. Per individual sample, total RNA of at least 5 micrograms was extracted. The J segment lost 4 bases and the V segment lost 4 bases, leaving 3 bases of the junction unmatched. Per germline, CDR1 MNHEY and CDR2 SVGAGI. This CDR3 is 14 amino acids long. Study outcomes and limitations: Researchers said unsorted PBMCs prevented a conclusive naive versus antigen-experienced comparison.

Remarks on this clonotype: The antigen is not known.

This chain uses TRBV6-5 with TRBJ2-5; 10 positions agree with TRBD1. This TCR derives from a man aged 40-55 years in good health. The sequencing input was blood. The CDR3 region has the DNA TGTGCCAGCAGTTCCGGGACAGGGGCAGAGACCCAGTACTTC. Translating it yields CASSSGTGAETQYF.